This T cell receptor (beta chain) is from a study of T-cell memory formation after mild COVID-19. Study background: Largely donor-specific sequence clusters came from a couple of donors.

TCRdb redid the calling of the 5' RACE reads with MiXCR, one entry per CDR3 protein. This table has 100,000 to 150,000 distinct CDR3 sequences, 15% to 20% appearing once. Turning to this clonotype: Antigen: not known.

The trim removed 6 bases at V and 7 bases at J, leaving 9 bases unmatched. The CDR3 is 16 residues long. The germline CDR1 and CDR2 sequences are LNHDA and SQIVND (reference sequence). Findings and limits, study-wide: A second wave expanding day 15 to 37 was CD4+-biased; contracting clones were balanced.

The sequencing sample was made of PBMCs or a T cell subset sorted from them (not recorded which). The clonotype originates from an adult woman who had mild COVID-19 (a few samples of this study predate the infection). Cell type and time point are not known. The chain uses TRBV19 and TRBJ2-1; 13 positions agree with TRBD2. Here the CDR3 DNA reads TGTGCCAGTAGCCGGACTAGCGGGAGCATCTGGAATGAGCAGTTCTTC. Protein product: CASSRTSGSIWNEQFF.